Listed below are T cell receptor beta chains from one sample, sequenced in a study of Ad26.COV2.S vaccination and SARS-CoV-2 variants. Libraries were prepared by immunoSEQ multiplex PCR; TCRdb keeps only in-frame clonotypes and omits some of them. This table has 450,000 to 550,000 clones, approximately 89% appearing once. The sequencing here drew on peripheral blood, taken in a trial of Ad26.COV2.S vaccine versus placebo. These receptors were collected from a person aged 18-65 years who received the Ad26.COV2.S COVID-19 vaccine or a placebo. The CDR3 runs from the conserved cysteine through the conserved F or W. D genes are given only for firm matches. Clone size appears in some rows only: once, few, many, or a class for an expanded clone.

size	J	V	D	CDR3	DNA
.	TRBJ1-2	TRBV9	.	CASSVGSGYTF	TGTGCCAGCAGCGTAGGGTCAGGCTACACCTTC
.	TRBJ1-2	TRBV28	.	CASSLRQGWGEHYGYTF	TGTGCCAGCTCCCTTCGTCAGGGATGGGGTGAGCACTATGGCTACACCTTC
.	TRBJ2-2	TRBV11-2	.	CASSFQTWSRELFF	TGTGCCAGCAGCTTCCAGACTTGGTCCAGGGAGCTGTTTTTT
.	TRBJ2-1	TRBV7-8	TRBD2	CASSPPVRLAARRNEQFF	TGTGCCAGCAGCCCCCCCGTCAGGCTAGCGGCCCGAAGGAATGAGCAGTTCTTC
.	TRBJ2-3	TRBV7-8	TRBD2	CASSLARLAGRPTDTQYF	TGTGCCAGCAGCTTAGCGCGGCTAGCGGGACGGCCCACAGATACGCAGTATTTT
.	TRBJ2-2	TRBV5-1	TRBD1	CASAGTGGSGELFF	TGCGCCAGCGCCGGGACAGGGGGTTCCGGGGAGCTGTTTTTT
.	TRBJ1-5	TRBV28	.	CASSNSKRNQPQHF	TGTGCCAGCAGTAACTCGAAAAGGAATCAGCCCCAGCATTTT
.	TRBJ1-2	TRBV3-1/TRBV3-2	TRBD1	CASSRDRHYGYTF	TGTGCCAGCAGCCGGGACAGGCACTATGGCTACACCTTC
.	TRBJ2-1	TRBV5-4	TRBD1	CASSSQTGSSEQFF	TGTGCCAGCAGCTCCCAGACAGGGTCAAGTGAGCAGTTCTTC
.	TRBJ2-4	TRBV19	TRBD1	CASRDRAAKNIQYF	TGTGCCAGTAGAGACAGGGCAGCCAAAAACATTCAGTACTTC
.	TRBJ1-5	TRBV27	TRBD1	CASRRGQGSNQPQHF	TGTGCCAGCAGACGCGGACAGGGAAGCAATCAGCCCCAGCATTTT
once	TRBJ2-3	TRBV15	.	CATSRDRTDTQYF	TGTGCCACCAGCAGAGATCGGACAGATACGCAGTATTTT
.	TRBJ2-1	TRBV5-1	.	CASSFRASSNYNEQFF	TGCGCCAGCAGCTTTCGGGCCTCATCTAATTACAATGAGCAGTTCTTC
.	TRBJ1-6	TRBV15	TRBD1	CATSKRTGSDNSPLHF	TGTGCCACCAGCAAACGGACAGGGAGCGATAATTCACCCCTCCACTTT
.	TRBJ1-6	TRBV5-4	TRBD1	CASSLRFGTGSYNSPLHF	TGTGCCAGCAGCTTACGGTTTGGGACAGGCTCCTATAATTCACCCCTCCACTTT
.	TRBJ2-1	TRBV12-5	.	CASGLHGNEQFF	TGTGCTAGTGGCCTTCATGGGAATGAGCAGTTCTTC
.	TRBJ1-2	TRBV29-1	.	CSVFYHSYGYTF	TGCAGCGTTTTTTACCATTCCTATGGCTACACCTTC
once	TRBJ2-5	TRBV5-4	TRBD2	CASRLGGGAEETQYF	TGTGCCAGCAGGCTGGGCGGGGGGGCCGAAGAGACCCAGTACTTC
.	TRBJ2-5	TRBV11-2	.	CASRRTVKETQYF	TGTGCCAGCAGGCGGACAGTAAAAGAGACCCAGTACTTC
.	TRBJ2-3	TRBV10-3	TRBD1	CAINPGQGVTDTQYF	TGTGCCATCAACCCGGGACAGGGTGTAACAGATACGCAGTATTTT
.	TRBJ2-1	TRBV6-5	.	CASSREGVPYNEQFF	TGTGCCAGCAGCCGAGAGGGGGTGCCCTACAATGAGCAGTTCTTC
few	TRBJ2-5	TRBV7-8	TRBD2	CASRLRDYYEDQYF	TGTGCCAGCAGACTCCGGGACTACTATGAGGACCAGTACTTC
.	TRBJ2-1	TRBV3-1/TRBV3-2	.	CASSPLPVLGTLSGHEQFF	TGTGCCAGCAGCCCACTTCCAGTGCTCGGGACTTTATCGGGGCATGAGCAGTTCTTC
.	TRBJ1-1	TRBV5-1	TRBD1	CASSSGGGTEAFF	TGCGCCAGCAGCTCAGGGGGCGGCACTGAAGCTTTCTTT
.	TRBJ2-1	TRBV5-4	TRBD2	CASSSPGLVDQFF	TGTGCCAGCAGCTCTCCGGGACTAGTCGATCAGTTCTTC
.	TRBJ1-1	TRBV29-1	.	CSGCRAALCTEAFF	TGCAGCGGATGCCGGGCTGCGCTTTGTACTGAAGCTTTCTTT
once	TRBJ2-4	TRBV7-8	TRBD2	CASSLASSGVQYF	TGTGCCAGCAGCTTAGCGAGTAGCGGGGTTCAGTACTTC
.	TRBJ2-5	TRBV5-4	.	CASTSQNTEETQYF	TGTGCCAGCACCTCGCAAAATACGGAAGAGACCCAGTACTTC
.	TRBJ2-7	TRBV27	.	CASSFGPGPSYEQYF	TGTGCCAGCAGTTTCGGTCCAGGGCCATCCTACGAGCAGTACTTC
.	TRBJ1-2	TRBV4-3	TRBD1	CASSHRTGDYGYTF	TGCGCCAGCAGCCATCGGACAGGGGACTATGGCTACACCTTC
.	TRBJ1-1	TRBV29-1	TRBD1	CSVVRDRGNTEAFF	TGCAGCGTCGTCCGGGACAGGGGTAACACTGAAGCTTTCTTT
.	TRBJ2-3	TRBV7-3	.	CASSLGLSADTQYF	TGTGCCAGCAGCTTGGGCCTGAGCGCAGATACGCAGTATTTT
.	TRBJ2-5	TRBV27	TRBD2	CASSRYPTSGGTETQYF	TGTGCCAGCAGTCGCTACCCGACTAGCGGGGGGACAGAGACCCAGTACTTC
.	TRBJ2-5	TRBV2	.	CASSENNRVKETQYF	TGTGCCAGCAGTGAAAATAACAGGGTAAAAGAGACCCAGTACTTC
.	TRBJ2-7	TRBV13	.	CASSLWPGVSYEQYF	TGTGCCAGCAGCTTATGGCCCGGAGTCTCCTACGAGCAGTACTTC
.	TRBJ2-2	TRBV19	.	CASTTLPVLTGELFF	TGTGCCAGTACCACCCTGCCCGTTCTAACCGGGGAGCTGTTTTTT
once	TRBJ1-4	TRBV4-3	.	CASSQDPGPTNEKLFF	TGCGCCAGCAGCCAAGACCCAGGTCCAACTAATGAAAAACTGTTTTTT
.	TRBJ2-2	TRBV7-2	.	CASTPFNGELFF	TGTGCCAGCACCCCTTTTAACGGGGAGCTGTTTTTT
.	TRBJ1-1	TRBV19	TRBD1	CASSMIGTGRRHTEAFF	TGTGCCAGTAGTATGATTGGGACAGGGAGGAGACACACTGAAGCTTTCTTT
.	TRBJ1-2	TRBV12-3/TRBV12-4	.	CASRGNSGYGYTF	TGTGCCAGCCGTGGGAACTCGGGCTATGGCTACACCTTC
.	TRBJ1-1	TRBV7-9	TRBD1	CASSIREGAGAFF	TGTGCCAGCAGCATAAGGGAGGGGGCGGGGGCTTTCTTT
.	TRBJ1-3	TRBV9	.	CASSPQGAGNTIYF	TGTGCCAGCAGCCCCCAGGGTGCTGGAAACACCATATATTTT
.	TRBJ1-4	TRBV6-7	.	CASRGSTNEKLFF	TGTGCCAGCAGGGGATCAACTAATGAAAAACTGTTTTTT
once	TRBJ1-2	TRBV4-2	.	CASSQVQGSEGYTF	TGTGCCAGCAGCCAAGTCCAGGGGTCAGAAGGCTACACCTTC
.	TRBJ1-1	TRBV4-3	.	CASSQDLGRTEAFF	TGCGCCAGCAGCCAAGATCTGGGGAGAACTGAAGCTTTCTTT